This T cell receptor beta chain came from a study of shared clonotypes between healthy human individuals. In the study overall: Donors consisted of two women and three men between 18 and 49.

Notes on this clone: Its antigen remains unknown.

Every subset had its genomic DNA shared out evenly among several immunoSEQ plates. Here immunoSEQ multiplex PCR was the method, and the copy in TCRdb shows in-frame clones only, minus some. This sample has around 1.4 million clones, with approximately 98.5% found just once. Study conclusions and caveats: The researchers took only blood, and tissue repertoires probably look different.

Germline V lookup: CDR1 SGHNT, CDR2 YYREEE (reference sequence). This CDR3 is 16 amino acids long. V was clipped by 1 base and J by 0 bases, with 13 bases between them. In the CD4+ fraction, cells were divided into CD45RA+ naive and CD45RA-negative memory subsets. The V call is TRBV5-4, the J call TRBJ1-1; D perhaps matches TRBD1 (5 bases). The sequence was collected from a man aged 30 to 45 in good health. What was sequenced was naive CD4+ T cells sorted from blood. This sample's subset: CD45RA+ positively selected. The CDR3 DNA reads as TGTGCCAGCAGCTTGAATTTCCAGGGACTGAACACTGAAGCTTTCTTT. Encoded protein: CASSLNFQGLNTEAFF. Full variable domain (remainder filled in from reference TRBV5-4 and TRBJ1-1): ETGVTQSPTHLIKTRGQQVTLRCSSQSGHNTVSWYQQALGQGPQFIFQYYREEENGRGNFPPRFSGLQFPNYSSELNVNALELDDSALYLCASSLNFQGLNTEAFFGQGTRLTVV.